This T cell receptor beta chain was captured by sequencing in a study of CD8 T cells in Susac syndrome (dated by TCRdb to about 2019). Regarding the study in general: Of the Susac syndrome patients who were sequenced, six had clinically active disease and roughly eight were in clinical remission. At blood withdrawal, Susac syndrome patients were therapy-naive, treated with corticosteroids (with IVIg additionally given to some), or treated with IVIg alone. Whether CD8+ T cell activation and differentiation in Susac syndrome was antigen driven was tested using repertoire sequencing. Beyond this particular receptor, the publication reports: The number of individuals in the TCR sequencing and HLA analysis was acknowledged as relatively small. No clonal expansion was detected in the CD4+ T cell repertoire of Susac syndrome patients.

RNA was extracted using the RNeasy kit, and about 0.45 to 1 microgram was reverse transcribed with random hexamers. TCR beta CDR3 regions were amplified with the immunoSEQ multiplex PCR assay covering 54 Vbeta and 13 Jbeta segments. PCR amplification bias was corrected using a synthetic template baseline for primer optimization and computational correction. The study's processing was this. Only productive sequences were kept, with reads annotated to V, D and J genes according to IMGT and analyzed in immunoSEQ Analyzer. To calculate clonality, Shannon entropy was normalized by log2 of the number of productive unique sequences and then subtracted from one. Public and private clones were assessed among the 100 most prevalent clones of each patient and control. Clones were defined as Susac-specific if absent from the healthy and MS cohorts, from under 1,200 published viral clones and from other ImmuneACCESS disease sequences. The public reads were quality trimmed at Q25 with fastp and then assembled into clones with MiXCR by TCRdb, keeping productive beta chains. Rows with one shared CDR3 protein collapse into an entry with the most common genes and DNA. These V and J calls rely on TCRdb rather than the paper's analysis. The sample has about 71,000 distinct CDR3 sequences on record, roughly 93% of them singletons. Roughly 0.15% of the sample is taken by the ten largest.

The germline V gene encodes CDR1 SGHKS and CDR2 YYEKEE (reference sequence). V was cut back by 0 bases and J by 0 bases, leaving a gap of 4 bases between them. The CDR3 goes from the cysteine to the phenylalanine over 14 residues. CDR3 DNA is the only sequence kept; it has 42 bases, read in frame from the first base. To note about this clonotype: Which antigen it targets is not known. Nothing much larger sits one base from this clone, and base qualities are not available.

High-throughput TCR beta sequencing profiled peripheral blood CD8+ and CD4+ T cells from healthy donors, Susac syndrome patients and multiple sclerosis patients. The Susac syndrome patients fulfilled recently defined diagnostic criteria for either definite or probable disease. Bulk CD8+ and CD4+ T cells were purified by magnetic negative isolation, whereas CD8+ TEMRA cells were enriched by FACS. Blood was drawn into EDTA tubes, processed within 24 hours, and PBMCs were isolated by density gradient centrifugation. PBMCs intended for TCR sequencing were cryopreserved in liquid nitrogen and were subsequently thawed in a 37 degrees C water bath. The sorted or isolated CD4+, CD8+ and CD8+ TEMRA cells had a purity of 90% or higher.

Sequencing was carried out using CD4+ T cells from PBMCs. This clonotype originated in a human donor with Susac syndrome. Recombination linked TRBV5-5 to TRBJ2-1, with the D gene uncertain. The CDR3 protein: CASSLGPSYNEQFF. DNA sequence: TGTGCCAGCAGCTTGGGGCCCTCCTACAATGAGCAGTTCTTC.